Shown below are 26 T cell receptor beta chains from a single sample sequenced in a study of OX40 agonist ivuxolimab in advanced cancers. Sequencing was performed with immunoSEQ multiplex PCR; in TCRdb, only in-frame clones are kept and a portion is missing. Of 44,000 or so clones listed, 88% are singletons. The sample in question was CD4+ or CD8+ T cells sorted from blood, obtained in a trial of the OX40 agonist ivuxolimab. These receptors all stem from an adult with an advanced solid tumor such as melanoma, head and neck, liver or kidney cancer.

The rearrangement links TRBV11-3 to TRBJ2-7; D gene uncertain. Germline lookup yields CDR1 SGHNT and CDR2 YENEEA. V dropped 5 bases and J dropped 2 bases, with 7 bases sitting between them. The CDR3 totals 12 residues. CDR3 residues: CASSTVTYEQYF. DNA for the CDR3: TGTGCCAGCAGCACCGTAACCTACGAGCAGTACTTC.

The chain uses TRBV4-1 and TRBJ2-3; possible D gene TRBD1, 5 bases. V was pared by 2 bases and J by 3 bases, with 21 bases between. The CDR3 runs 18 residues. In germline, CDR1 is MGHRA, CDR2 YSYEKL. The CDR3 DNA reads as TGCGCCAGCAGCCAAATAATGGGGCAGTACCAGAGGACAGATACGCAGTATTTT. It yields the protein CASSQIMGQYQRTDTQYF.

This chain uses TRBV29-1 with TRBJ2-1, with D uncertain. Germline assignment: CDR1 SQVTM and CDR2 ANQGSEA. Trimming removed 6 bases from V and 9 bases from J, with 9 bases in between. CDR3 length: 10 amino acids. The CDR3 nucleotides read TGCAGCGTGGGAAGTGGTGAGCAGTTCTTC. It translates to CSVGSGEQFF.

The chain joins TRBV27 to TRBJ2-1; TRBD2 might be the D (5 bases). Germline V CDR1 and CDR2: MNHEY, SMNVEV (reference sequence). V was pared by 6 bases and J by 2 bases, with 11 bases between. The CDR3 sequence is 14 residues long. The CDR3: CASRNSEAYNEQFF. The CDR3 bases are TGTGCCAGCAGGAATAGCGAGGCCTACAATGAGCAGTTCTTC.

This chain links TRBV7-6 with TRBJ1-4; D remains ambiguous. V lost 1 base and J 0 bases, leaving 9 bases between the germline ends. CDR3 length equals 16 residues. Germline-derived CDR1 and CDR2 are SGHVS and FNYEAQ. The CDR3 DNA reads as TGTGCCAGCAGCTTAGATGTCGCTGCAACTAATGAAAAACTGTTTTTT. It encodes CASSLDVAATNEKLFF.

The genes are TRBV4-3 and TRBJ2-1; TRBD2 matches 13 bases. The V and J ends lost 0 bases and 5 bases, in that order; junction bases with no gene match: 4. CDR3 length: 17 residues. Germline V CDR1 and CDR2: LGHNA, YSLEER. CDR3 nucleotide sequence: TGCGCCAGCAGCCAAGATATGACTAGCGGGGGGAACAATGAGCAGTTCTTC. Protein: CASSQDMTSGGNNEQFF.

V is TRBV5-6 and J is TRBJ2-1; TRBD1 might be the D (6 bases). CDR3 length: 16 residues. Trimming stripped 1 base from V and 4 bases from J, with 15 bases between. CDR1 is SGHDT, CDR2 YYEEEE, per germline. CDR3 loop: CASSLFYAGEYNEQFF. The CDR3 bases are TGTGCCAGCAGCTTGTTTTATGCAGGGGAATACAATGAGCAGTTCTTC.

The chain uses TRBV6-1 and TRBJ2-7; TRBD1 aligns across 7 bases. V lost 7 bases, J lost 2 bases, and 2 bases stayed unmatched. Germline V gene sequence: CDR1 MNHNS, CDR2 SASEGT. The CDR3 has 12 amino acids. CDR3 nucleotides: TGTGCCAGCATGGGACAGACCTACGAGCAGTACTTC. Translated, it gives CASMGQTYEQYF.

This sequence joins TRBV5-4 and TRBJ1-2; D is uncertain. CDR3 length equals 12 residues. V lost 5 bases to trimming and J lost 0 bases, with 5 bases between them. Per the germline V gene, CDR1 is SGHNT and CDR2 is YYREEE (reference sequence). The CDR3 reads CASRSPNYGYTF. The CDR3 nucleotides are TGTGCCAGCAGATCACCTAACTATGGCTACACCTTC. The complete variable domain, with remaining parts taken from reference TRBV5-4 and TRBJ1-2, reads ETGVTQSPTHLIKTRGQQVTLRCSSQSGHNTVSWYQQALGQGPQFIFQYYREEENGRGNFPPRFSGLQFPNYSSELNVNALELDDSALYLCASRSPNYGYTFGSGTRLTVV.

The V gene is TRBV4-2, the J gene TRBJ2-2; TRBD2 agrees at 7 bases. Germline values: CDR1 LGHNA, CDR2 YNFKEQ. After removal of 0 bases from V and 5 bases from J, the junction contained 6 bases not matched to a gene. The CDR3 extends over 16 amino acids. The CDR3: CASSQELAIITGELFF. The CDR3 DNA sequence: TGTGCCAGCAGCCAAGAACTAGCGATAATAACCGGGGAGCTGTTTTTT.

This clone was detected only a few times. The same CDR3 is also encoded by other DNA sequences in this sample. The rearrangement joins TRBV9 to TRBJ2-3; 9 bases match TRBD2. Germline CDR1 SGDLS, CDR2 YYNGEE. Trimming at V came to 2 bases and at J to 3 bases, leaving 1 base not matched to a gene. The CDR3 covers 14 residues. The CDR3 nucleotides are TGTGCCAGCAGCGTTAGCGGGAGAACAGATACGCAGTATTTT. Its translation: CASSVSGRTDTQYF.

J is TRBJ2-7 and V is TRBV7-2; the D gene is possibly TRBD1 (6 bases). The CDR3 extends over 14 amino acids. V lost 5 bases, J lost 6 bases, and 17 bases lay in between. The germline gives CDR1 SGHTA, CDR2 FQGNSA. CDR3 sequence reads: CASSGRGGWSEQYF. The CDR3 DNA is TGTGCCAGCAGCGGAAGAGGGGGATGGTCCGAGCAGTACTTC.

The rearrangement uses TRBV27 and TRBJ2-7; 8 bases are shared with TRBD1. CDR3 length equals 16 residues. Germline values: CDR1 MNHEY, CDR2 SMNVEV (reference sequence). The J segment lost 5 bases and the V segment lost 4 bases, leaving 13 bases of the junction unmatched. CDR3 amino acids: CASSSDTPLTGDEQYF. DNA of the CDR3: TGTGCCAGCAGTTCAGATACCCCCTTGACAGGGGACGAGCAGTACTTC.

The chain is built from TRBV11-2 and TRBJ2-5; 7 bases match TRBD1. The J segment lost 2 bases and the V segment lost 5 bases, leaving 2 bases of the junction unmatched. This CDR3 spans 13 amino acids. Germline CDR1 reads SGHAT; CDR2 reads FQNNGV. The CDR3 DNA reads TGTGCCAGCAGCCAGGACAGGCAAGAGACCCAGTACTTC. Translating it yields CASSQDRQETQYF.

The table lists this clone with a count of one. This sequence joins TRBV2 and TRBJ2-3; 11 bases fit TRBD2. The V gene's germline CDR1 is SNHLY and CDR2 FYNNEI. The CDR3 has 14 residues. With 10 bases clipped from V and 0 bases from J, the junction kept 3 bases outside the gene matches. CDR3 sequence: CATRTSGSTDTQYF. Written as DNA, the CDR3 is TGTGCCACCAGGACTAGCGGGAGCACAGATACGCAGTATTTT.

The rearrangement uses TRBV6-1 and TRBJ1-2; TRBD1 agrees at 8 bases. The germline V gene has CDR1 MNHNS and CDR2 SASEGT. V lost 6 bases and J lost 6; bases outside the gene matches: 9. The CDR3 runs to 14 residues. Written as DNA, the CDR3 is TGTGCCAGCAGCCCGGACAGGGTATTTAATGGCTACACCTTC. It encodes CASSPDRVFNGYTF.

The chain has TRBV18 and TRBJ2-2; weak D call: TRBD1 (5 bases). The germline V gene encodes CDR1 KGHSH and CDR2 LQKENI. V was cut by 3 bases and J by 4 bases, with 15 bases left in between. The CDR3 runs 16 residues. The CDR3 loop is CASSPVGQGGTGELFF. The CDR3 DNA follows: TGTGCCAGCTCACCCGTCGGGCAGGGCGGCACCGGGGAGCTGTTTTTT.

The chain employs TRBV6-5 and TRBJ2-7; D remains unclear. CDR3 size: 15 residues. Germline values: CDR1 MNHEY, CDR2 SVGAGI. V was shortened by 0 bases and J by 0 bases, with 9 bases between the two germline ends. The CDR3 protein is CASSYSGWGSYEQYF. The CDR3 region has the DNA TGTGCCAGCAGTTACTCCGGGTGGGGCTCCTACGAGCAGTACTTC.

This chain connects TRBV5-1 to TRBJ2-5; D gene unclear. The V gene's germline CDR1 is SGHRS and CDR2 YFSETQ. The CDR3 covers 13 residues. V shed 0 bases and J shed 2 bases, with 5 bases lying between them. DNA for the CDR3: TGCGCCAGCAGCTTGGGTCGTCAAGAGACCCAGTACTTC. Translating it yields CASSLGRQETQYF. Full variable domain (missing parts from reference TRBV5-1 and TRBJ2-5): KAGVTQTPRYLIKTRGQQVTLSCSPISGHRSVSWYQQTPGQGLQFLFEYFSETQRNKGNFPGRFSGRQFSNSRSEMNVSTLELGDSALYLCASSLGRQETQYFGPGTRLLVL.

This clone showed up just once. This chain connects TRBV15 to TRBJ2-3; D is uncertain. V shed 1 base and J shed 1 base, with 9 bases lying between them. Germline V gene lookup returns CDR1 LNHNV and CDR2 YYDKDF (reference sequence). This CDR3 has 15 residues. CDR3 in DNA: TGTGCCACCAGCAGAGGGTCCACAGGCACAGATACGCAGTATTTT. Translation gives CATSRGSTGTDTQYF.

CDR3 sequence: CASRPTPDGQGRSGEQFF. In DNA form, the CDR3 reads TGTGCCAGTAGACCAACGCCCGATGGGCAGGGCCGGAGCGGGGAGCAGTTCTTC. The chain combines TRBV19 with TRBJ2-1, with D possibly matching TRBD2 (6 bases). The germline V gene has CDR1 LNHDA and CDR2 SQIVND (reference sequence). The ends were cut back, 6 bases at V and 10 bases at J, with 31 bases in the middle. The CDR3 loop spans 18 amino acids.

DNA for the CDR3: TGTGCCAGCAGTGAAGCTGTGACTTACGAAGCTTTCTTT. The encoded protein is CASSEAVTYEAFF. This chain connects TRBV2 to TRBJ1-1; the D is unclear. Germline CDR1 and CDR2: SNHLY and FYNNEI. The CDR3 has 13 amino acids. V lost 0 bases and J lost 8, with 10 bases in between. The whole variable domain, remainder taken from reference TRBV2 and TRBJ1-1, is EPEVTQTPSHQVTQMGQEVILRCVPISNHLYFYWYRQILGQKVEFLVSFYNNEISEKSEIFDDQFSVERPDGSNFTLKIRSTKLEDSAMYFCASSEAVTYEAFFGQGTRLTVV.

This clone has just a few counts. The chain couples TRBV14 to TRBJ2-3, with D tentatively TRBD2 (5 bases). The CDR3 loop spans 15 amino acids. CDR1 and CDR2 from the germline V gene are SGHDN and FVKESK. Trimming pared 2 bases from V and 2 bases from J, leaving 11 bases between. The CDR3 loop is CASSQSSGLTDTQYF. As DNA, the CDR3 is TGTGCCAGCAGCCAATCCAGCGGACTCACAGATACGCAGTATTTT.

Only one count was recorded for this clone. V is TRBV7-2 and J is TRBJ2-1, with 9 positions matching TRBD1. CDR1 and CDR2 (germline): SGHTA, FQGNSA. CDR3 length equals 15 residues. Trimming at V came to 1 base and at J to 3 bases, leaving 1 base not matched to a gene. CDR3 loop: CASSLDRGLYNEQFF. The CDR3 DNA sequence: TGTGCCAGCAGCTTAGACAGGGGGCTCTACAATGAGCAGTTCTTC.

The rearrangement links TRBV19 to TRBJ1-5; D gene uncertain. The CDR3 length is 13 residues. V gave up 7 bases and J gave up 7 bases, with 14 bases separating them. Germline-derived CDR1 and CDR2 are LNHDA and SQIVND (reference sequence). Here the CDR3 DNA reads TGTGCCAGTACGGCGAGAGGGCAGCAGCCCCAGCATTTT. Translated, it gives CASTARGQQPQHF.

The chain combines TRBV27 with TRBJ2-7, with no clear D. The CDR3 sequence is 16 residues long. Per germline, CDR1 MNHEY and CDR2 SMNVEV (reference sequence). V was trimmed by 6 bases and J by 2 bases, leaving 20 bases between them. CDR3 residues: CASSPSAAVRTYEQYF. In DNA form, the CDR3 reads TGTGCCAGCAGCCCCTCTGCTGCGGTCCGTACCTACGAGCAGTACTTC.